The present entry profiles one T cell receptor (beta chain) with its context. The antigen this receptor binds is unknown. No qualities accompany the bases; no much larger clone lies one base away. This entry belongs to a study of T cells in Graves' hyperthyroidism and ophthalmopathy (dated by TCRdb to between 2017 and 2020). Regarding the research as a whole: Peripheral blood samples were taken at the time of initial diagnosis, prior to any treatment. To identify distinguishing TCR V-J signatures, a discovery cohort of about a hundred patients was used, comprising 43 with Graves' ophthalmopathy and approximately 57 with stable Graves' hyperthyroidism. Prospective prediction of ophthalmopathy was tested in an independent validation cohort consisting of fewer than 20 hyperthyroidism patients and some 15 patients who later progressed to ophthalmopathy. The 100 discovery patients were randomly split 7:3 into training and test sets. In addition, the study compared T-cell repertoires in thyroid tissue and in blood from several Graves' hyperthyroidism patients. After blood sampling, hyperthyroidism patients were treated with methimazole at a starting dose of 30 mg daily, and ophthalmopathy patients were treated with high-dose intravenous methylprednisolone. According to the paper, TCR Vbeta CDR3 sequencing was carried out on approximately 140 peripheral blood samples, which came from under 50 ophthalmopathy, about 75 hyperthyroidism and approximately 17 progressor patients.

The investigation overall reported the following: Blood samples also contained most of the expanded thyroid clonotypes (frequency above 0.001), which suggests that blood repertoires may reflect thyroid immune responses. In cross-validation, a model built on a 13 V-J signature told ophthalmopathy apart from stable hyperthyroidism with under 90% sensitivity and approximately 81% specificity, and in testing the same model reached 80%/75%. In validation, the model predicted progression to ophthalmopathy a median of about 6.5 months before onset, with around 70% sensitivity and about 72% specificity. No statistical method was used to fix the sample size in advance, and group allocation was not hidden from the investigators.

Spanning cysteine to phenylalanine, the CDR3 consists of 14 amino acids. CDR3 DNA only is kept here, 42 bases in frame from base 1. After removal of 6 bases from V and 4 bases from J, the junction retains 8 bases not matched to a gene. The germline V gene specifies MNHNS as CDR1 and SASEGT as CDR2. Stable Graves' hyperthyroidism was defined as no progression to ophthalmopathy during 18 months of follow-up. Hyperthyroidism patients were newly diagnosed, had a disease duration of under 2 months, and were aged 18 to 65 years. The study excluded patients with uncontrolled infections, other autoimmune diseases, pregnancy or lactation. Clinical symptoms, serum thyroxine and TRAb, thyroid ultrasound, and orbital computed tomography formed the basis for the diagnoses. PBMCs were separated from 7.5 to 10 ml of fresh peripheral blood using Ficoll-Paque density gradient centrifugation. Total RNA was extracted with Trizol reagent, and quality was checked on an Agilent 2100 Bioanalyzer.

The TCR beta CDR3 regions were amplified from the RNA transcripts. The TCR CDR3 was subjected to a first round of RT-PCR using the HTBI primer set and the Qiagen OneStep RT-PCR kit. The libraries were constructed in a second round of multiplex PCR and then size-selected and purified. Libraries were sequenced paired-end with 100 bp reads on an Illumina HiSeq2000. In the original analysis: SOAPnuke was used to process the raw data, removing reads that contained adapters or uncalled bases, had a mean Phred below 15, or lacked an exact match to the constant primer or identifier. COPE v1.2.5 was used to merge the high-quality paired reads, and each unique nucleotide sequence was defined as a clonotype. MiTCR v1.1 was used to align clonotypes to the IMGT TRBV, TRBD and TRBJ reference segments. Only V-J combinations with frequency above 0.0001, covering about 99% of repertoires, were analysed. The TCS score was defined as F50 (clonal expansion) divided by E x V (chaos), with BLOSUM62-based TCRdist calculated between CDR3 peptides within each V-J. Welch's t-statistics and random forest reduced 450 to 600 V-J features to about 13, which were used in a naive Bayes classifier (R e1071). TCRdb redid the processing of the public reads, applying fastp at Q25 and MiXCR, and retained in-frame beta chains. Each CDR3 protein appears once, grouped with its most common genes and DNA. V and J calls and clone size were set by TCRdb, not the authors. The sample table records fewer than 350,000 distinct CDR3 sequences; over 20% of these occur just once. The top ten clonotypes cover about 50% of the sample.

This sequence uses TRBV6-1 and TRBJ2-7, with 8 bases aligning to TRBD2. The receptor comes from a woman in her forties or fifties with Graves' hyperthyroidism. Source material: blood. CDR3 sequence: CASSQVASGYEQYF. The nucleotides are TGTGCCAGCAGCCAAGTGGCTAGCGGGTACGAGCAGTACTTC.